This T cell receptor (beta chain) was identified during a study of response to subunit inactivated influenza vaccine. Study-level points and caveats: It was suggested by the authors that few new T cells are recruited by each seasonal influenza vaccination.

TCRdb analysed the RT-PCR reads with MiXCR anew, one entry per CDR3 protein. The sample has over 300,000 distinct CDR3 sequences; 21% are singletons. This clonotype has just a few counts. Its antigen is not known. CDR3 length: 13 residues. V lost 9 bases and J 1 base, leaving 10 bases between the germline ends. The germline V gene encodes CDR1 MNHNY and CDR2 SVGAGI (reference sequence). This clonotype was obtained from a man aged 45 to 75 who received an inactivated influenza vaccine. The chain is built from TRBV6-6 and TRBJ1-3, with D hard to call. The specimen was PBMCs from blood, collected less than 22 months after vaccination. Here the CDR3 reads CASEGGSGNTIYF. Here the CDR3 DNA reads TGTGCCAGTGAGGGAGGGTCTGGAAACACCATATATTTT.